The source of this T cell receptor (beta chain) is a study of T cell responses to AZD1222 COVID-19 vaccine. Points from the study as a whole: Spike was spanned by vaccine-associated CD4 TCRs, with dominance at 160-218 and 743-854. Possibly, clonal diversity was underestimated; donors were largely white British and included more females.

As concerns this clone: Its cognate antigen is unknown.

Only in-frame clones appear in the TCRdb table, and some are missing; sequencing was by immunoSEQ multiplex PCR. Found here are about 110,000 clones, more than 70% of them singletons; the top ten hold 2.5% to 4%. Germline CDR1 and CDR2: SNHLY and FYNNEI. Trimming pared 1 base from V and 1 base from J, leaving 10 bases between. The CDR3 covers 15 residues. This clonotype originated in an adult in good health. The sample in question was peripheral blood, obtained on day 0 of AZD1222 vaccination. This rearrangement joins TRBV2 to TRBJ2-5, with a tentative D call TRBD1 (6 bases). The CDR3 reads CASSEGQGPQETQYF. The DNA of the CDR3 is TGTGCCAGCAGTGAAGGTCAGGGGCCCCAAGAGACCCAGTACTTC.